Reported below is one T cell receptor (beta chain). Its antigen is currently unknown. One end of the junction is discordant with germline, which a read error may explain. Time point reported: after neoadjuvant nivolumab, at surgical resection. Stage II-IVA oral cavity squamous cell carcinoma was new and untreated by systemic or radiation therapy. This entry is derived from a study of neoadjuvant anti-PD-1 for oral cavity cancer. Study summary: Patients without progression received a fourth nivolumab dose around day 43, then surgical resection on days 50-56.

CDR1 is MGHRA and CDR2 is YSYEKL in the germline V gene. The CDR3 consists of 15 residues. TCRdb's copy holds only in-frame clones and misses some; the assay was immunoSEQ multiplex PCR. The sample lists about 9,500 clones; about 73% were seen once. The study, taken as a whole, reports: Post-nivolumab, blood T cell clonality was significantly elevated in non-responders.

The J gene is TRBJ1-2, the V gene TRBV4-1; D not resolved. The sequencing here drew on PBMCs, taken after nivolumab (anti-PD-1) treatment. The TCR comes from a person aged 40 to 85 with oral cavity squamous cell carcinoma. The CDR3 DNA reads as TGCGCCAGCAGCGAAGACCCTTTAGCTAACTATGGCTACACCTTC. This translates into CASSEDPLANYGYTF.